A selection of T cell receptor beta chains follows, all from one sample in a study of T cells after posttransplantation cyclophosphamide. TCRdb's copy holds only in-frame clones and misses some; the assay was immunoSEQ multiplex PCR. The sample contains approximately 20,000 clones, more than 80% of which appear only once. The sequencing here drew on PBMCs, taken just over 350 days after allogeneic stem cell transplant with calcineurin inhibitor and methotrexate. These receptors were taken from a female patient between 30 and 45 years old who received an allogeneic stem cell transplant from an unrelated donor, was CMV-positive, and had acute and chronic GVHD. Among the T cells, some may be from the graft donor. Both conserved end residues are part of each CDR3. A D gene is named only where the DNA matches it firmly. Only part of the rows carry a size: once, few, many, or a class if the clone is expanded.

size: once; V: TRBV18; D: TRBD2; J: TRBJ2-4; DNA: TGTGCCAGCTCACCGAGAGGACTAGCGGAGGGAAACATTCAGTACTTC; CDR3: CASSPRGLAEGNIQYF
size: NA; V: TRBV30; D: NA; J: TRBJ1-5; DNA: TGTGCCTGGAGTGTAAACAGGTATAGCAATCAGCCCCAGCATTTT; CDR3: CAWSVNRYSNQPQHF
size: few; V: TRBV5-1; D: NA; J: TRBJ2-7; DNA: TGCGCCAGCAGCCAGGTCTCCTACGAGCAGTACTTC; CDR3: CASSQVSYEQYF
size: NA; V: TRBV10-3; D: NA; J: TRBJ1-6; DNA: TGTGCCATCAGACTCGACGGGGATAATTCACCCCTCCACTTT; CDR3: CAIRLDGDNSPLHF
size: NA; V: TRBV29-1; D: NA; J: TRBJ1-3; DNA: TGCAGCGTTGAAGGGCCGGGGGGCTCCTCTGGAAACACCATATATTTT; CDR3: CSVEGPGGSSGNTIYF
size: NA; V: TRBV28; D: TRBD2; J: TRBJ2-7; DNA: TGTGCCAGCAGTCGGACTAGTCCGGACGAGCAGTACTTC; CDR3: CASSRTSPDEQYF
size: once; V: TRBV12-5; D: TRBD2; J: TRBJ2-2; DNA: TGTGCTAGTGGTCCTCCCCTAGCGGCGAACACCGGGGAGCTGTTTTTT; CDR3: CASGPPLAANTGELFF
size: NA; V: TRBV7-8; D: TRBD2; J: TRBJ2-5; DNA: TGTGCCAGCAGCTTAGCCCCCGAGGGGAGGGCCCAGTACTTC; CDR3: CASSLAPEGRAQYF
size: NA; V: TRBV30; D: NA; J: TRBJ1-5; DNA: TGTGCCTGGAGTGTACCCGGGGATCAGCCCCAGCATTTT; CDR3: CAWSVPGDQPQHF
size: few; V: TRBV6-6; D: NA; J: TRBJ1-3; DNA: TGTGCCAGCGGGGGCGGTGCTCTGACCATATATTTT; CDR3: CASGGGALTIYF
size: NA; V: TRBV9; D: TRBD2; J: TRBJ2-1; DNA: TGTGCCAGCAGCGTAGTACTAGCGGGGTCCAATGAGCAGTTCTTC; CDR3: CASSVVLAGSNEQFF
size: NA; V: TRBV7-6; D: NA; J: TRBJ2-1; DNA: TGTGCCAGCAGCTTATTTACCGGGAGTGATGAGCAGTTCTTC; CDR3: CASSLFTGSDEQFF
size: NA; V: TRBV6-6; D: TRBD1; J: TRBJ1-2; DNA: TGTGCCAGCAGTTACTCAGGGGGCACGAACTATGGCTACACCTTC; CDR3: CASSYSGGTNYGYTF
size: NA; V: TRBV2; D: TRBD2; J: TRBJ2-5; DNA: TGTGCCAGCAGTTTTACTCAAACTAGCGGGAGCTCTGAGACCCAGTACTTC; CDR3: CASSFTQTSGSSETQYF
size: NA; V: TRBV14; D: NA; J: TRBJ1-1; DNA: TGTGCCAGCAGCAAATTGGGGACAATGAACACTGAAGCTTTCTTT; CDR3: CASSKLGTMNTEAFF
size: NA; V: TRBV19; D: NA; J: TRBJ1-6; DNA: TGTGCCAGTAGTATAACCGGACGACTAGCTTGGGGCTCACCCCTCCACTTT; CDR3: CASSITGRLAWGSPLHF
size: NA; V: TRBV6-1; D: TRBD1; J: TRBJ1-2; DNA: TGTGCCAGCAGTGGGCCTTGGGACAGGGGCCCGGTTAACTATGGCTACACCTTC; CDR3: CASSGPWDRGPVNYGYTF
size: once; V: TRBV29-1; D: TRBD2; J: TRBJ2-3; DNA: TGCAGCGTTGGACTAGCGTCCACAGATACGCAGTATTTT; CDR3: CSVGLASTDTQYF
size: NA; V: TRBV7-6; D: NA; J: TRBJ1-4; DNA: TGTGCCAGCAGCCAGCGTCAGGAGCGGCTTAATGAAAAACTGTTTTTT; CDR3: CASSQRQERLNEKLFF
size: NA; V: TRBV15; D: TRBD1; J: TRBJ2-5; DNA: TGTGCCACCAGCAGAAGGGGGCAGAAGTACCAAGAGACCCAGTACTTC; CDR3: CATSRRGQKYQETQYF
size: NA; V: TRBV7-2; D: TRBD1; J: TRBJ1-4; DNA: TGTGCCAGCAGCTCGGACAGGGGGCAGGAAAAACTGTTTTTT; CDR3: CASSSDRGQEKLFF
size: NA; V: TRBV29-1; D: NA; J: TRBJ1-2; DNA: TGCAGCGGACTGACAGACTATGGCTACACCTTC; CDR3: CSGLTDYGYTF
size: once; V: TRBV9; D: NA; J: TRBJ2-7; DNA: TGTGCCAGCAGCGTATCTATCTACGAGCAGTACTTC; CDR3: CASSVSIYEQYF
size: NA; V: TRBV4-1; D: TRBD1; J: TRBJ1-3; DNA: TGCGCCAGCAGCCCGAGGACAGGGGGCGATGGAAACACCATATATTTT; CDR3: CASSPRTGGDGNTIYF
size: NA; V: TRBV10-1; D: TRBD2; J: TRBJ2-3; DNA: TGCGCCAGCAGTGAAGCGGGAGGGGGATCCACAGATACGCAGTATTTT; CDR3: CASSEAGGGSTDTQYF
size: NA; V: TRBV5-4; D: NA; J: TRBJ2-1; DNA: TGTGCCAGCAGAACCGGGGGTCTAGCGAATTACAATGAGCAGTTCTTC; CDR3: CASRTGGLANYNEQFF
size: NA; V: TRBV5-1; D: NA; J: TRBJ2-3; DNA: TGCGCCAGCAGCAGGAACAGGGACCGCACAGATACGCAGTATTTT; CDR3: CASSRNRDRTDTQYF
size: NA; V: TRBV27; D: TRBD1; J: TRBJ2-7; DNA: TGTGCCAGCAGTCCGACAGGGGTCAACGAGCAGTACTTC; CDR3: CASSPTGVNEQYF
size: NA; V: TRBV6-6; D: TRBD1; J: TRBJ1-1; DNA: TGTGCCAGCAGTTACGACAGGGACTACACTGAAGCTTTCTTT; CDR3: CASSYDRDYTEAFF
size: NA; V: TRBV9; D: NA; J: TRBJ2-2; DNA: TGTGCCAGCAGCGTAGGTCCGGGGACAAACACCGGGGAGCTGTTTTTT; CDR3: CASSVGPGTNTGELFF
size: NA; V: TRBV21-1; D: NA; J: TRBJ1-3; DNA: TGTGCCAGCAGCAAAGGACAGGGCAGGCGCTCTGGAAACACCATATATTTT; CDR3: CASSKGQGRRSGNTIYF
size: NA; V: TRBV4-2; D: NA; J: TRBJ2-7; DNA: TGTGCCAGCAGCCAAGCTATTAGCGCTACCTACGAGCAGTACTTC; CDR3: CASSQAISATYEQYF